The 6 T cell receptor beta chains presented below share a single source sample, sequenced in a study of T cells in Graves' hyperthyroidism and ophthalmopathy. Authors of the study amplified TCR beta CDR3 regions from RNA transcripts. HTBI primers drove first-round RT-PCR of the TCR CDR3. TCRdb fed the multiplex PCR reads into MiXCR, producing one record per CDR3 protein. The sample yields roughly 510,000 distinct CDR3 sequences, 40% to 55% seen once. The sequencing sample was made of peripheral blood or thyroid tissue (not recorded which). The source of these receptors is an adult woman with Graves' disease, either hyperthyroidism or ophthalmopathy (not recorded which).

V and J are TRBV29-1 and TRBJ2-7; 7 bases map to TRBD1. The trim removed 8 bases at V and 4 bases at J, leaving 11 bases unmatched. The germline V gene encodes CDR1 SQVTM and CDR2 ANQGSEA. The CDR3 length is 13 residues. The CDR3 protein is CSSGTGQSYEQYF. As DNA, the CDR3 is TGCAGCTCAGGGACGGGACAGAGTTACGAGCAGTACTTC.

This clonotype was seen at least ten times. The chain links TRBV20-1 to TRBJ2-7, with 7 positions matching TRBD1. The germline CDR1 and CDR2 sequences are DFQATT and SNEGSKA (reference sequence). The trim removed 5 bases at V and 0 bases at J, leaving 4 bases unmatched. The CDR3 is 13 residues long. The CDR3 reads CSAPGTASYEQYF. As DNA, the CDR3 is TGCAGTGCTCCCGGGACAGCCTCCTACGAGCAGTACTTC.

The rearrangement joins TRBV7-9 to TRBJ2-5; maybe TRBD1 (6 bases). The V end was cut by 5 bases, the J end by 5 bases, with 21 bases between. Germline lookup yields CDR1 SEHNR and CDR2 FQNEAQ (reference sequence). This CDR3 is built from 16 residues. The CDR3 sequence is CASSAWTAQYWETQYF. CDR3 bases: TGTGCCAGCAGCGCCTGGACAGCCCAATACTGGGAGACCCAGTACTTC.

The sample holds many counts of this clonotype. This rearrangement joins TRBV7-8 to TRBJ2-2; D is perhaps TRBD1 or TRBD2 (5 bases each). The CDR3 totals 13 residues. Germline V CDR1 and CDR2: SGHVS, FQNEAQ. Trimming stripped 5 bases from V and 4 bases from J, with 8 bases between. The CDR3 region is CASSQGPTGELFF. CDR3 nucleotides: TGTGCCAGCAGCCAGGGACCCACCGGGGAGCTGTTTTTT.

This clonotype was picked up a small number of times. The J gene is TRBJ2-7, the V gene TRBV4-2, with 12 bases fitting TRBD2. V dropped 0 bases and J dropped 4; count of bases not matched to a gene: 4. The CDR3 runs 16 residues. Germline V lookup: CDR1 LGHNA, CDR2 YNFKEQ. The CDR3 DNA reads as TGTGCCAGCAGCCAAGAAGGGCTAGCGGGAGGGTACGAGCAGTACTTC. Encoded protein: CASSQEGLAGGYEQYF.

V and J are TRBV19 and TRBJ2-2; no definite D call. CDR1 is LNHDA, CDR2 SQIVND, per germline (reference sequence). Trimming pared 1 base from V and 3 bases from J, leaving 12 bases between. The CDR3 extends over 16 amino acids. This CDR3 reads CASSIVPHPYTGELFF. CDR3 nucleotides: TGTGCCAGTAGTATAGTTCCACACCCGTACACCGGGGAGCTGTTTTTT. Full variable domain (outside the CDR3, taken from reference TRBV19 and TRBJ2-2): DGGITQSPKYLFRKEGQNVTLSCEQNLNHDAMYWYRQDPGQGLRLIYYSQIVNDFQKGDIAEGYSVSREKKESFPLTVTSAQKNPTAFYLCASSIVPHPYTGELFFGEGSRLTVL.